The 21 T cell receptor beta chains listed next were all sequenced from one sample in a study of Graves' ophthalmopathy and Graves' hyperthyroidism. Amplifying from RNA transcripts, the study obtained TCR beta CDR3 regions. The library came from an HTBI-primed first-round RT-PCR and a second-round multiplex PCR. Each CDR3 protein is one row after TCRdb ran MiXCR on the multiplex PCR reads. The sample shows approximately 1.2 million distinct CDR3 sequences, 35% to 40% of them seen only once. Material for sequencing was peripheral blood or thyroid tissue (not recorded which). Receptor source: an adult man with Graves' hyperthyroidism.

J is TRBJ2-7 and V is TRBV6-5, with D perhaps TRBD1 (6 bases). V was clipped by 0 bases and J by 6 bases, with 18 bases between them. This CDR3 spans 16 amino acids. In germline, CDR1 is MNHEY, CDR2 SVGAGI. CDR3 DNA sequence: TGTGCCAGCAGTTACTCTGCCGGGACCCGAGGGGGCGAGCAGTACTTC. It codes for CASSYSAGTRGGEQYF.

The CDR3 loop is CASSYSGYAEAFF. In DNA, the CDR3 is TGTGCCAGCAGTTACAGCGGTTACGCTGAAGCTTTCTTT. V is TRBV6-2 or TRBV6-3 and J is TRBJ1-1; D ambiguous. The CDR3 loop spans 13 amino acids. V was pared by 2 bases and J by 6 bases, with 10 bases between. Germline V gene data show CDR1 as MNHEY and CDR2 as SVGEGT.

The chain couples TRBV7-2 to TRBJ2-5; D is ambiguous. The J call is doubtful: the DNA matches TRBJ2-7 better. Germline V gene data show CDR1 as SGHTA and CDR2 as FQGNSA. The CDR3 sequence is 16 residues long. This CDR3 is CASSLESRTGSYEQYF. DNA for the CDR3: TGTGCCAGCAGCTTAGAATCGCGGACCGGGTCCTACGAGCAGTACTTC.

In this sample, this clonotype turned up many times. CDR3 nucleotide sequence: TGCAGTGCTCGAACTGAAGGGGAGTGGGATGAAAAACTGTTTTTT. Amino acid sequence: CSARTEGEWDEKLFF. The chain links TRBV20-1 to TRBJ1-4; a possible D gene is TRBD1 (5 bases). V lost 5 bases to trimming and J lost 6 bases, with 19 bases between them. The length of the CDR3 is 15 residues. Germline CDR1 reads DFQATT; CDR2 reads SNEGSKA (reference sequence).

As concerns this clonotype: A much larger clone is a single base away; this may be a read error. This chain joins TRBV12-3 or TRBV12-4 and TRBJ1-1; D unresolved. Trimming took off 3 bases at V and 5 bases at J, with 10 bases between the two ends. The CDR3 extends over 13 amino acids. The CDR3 spells CASSLCFGTEAFF. CDR3 nucleotides: TGTGCCAGCAGTTTGTGTTTTGGAACTGAAGCTTTCTTT.

This clonotype was picked up a small number of times. Sequence at one end of the junction differs from germline and may be a read error. J is TRBJ2-2 and V is TRBV5-1, with D perhaps matching TRBD1 (6 bases). Per germline, CDR1 SGHRS and CDR2 YFSETQ. The CDR3 contains 14 residues. The CDR3 region is CASSFQGNAGELFF. The CDR3 DNA follows: TGCGCCAGCAGCTTCCAGGGGAACGCCGGGGAGCTGTTTTTT.

This clonotype was counted many times. J is TRBJ2-7 and V is TRBV19; maybe TRBD1 (5 bases). V gave up 4 bases and J gave up 3 bases, with 13 bases separating them. CDR3 length equals 14 residues. Germline CDR1 LNHDA, CDR2 SQIVND (reference sequence). CDR3 sequence reads: CASSRSRVDYEQYF. CDR3 sequence (DNA): TGTGCCAGTAGTAGGTCCAGGGTCGACTACGAGCAGTACTTC.

V gene TRBV20-1 combines with J gene TRBJ2-7; possibly TRBD1 for D (5 bases). The CDR3 runs 16 residues. The V gene's germline CDR1 is DFQATT and CDR2 SNEGSKA (reference sequence). Trimming took off 7 bases at V and 2 bases at J, with 24 bases between the two ends. The CDR3 region is CSGTEVSGWATYEQYF. The DNA for the CDR3 is TGCAGTGGTACGGAAGTTTCAGGGTGGGCCACCTACGAGCAGTACTTC.

CDR3 nucleotide sequence: TGTGCCAGCAGCCCCCGGGACAGGGGGCTCCCAACCTTC. Translated: CASSPRDRGLPTF. This chain uses TRBV9 with TRBJ1-2, with 12 positions matching TRBD1. With V trimmed by 4 bases and J by 14 bases, 9 bases remained unmatched. CDR1 SGDLS and CDR2 YYNGEE come from the germline V gene. CDR3 size: 13 residues.

This clonotype appeared many times. The CDR3 loop is CAINPTGTDYEQYF. The CDR3 DNA reads TGTGCCATCAACCCGACAGGGACGGACTACGAGCAGTACTTC. The chain employs TRBV10-3 and TRBJ2-7; 7 bases agree with TRBD1. Germline CDR1 and CDR2: ENHRY and SYGVKD. The trim removed 7 bases at V and 3 bases at J, leaving 9 bases unmatched. The CDR3 contains 14 residues.

The V and J genes are TRBV29-1 and TRBJ1-5, with 10 bases fitting TRBD1. Germline loops: CDR1 SQVTM, CDR2 ANQGSEA. This CDR3 region has 14 residues. J lost 4 bases, V lost 6 bases, and 6 bases had no gene match. The CDR3 nucleotides are TGCAGCGTCGTCGGGGGACAGGGGAATCAGCCCCAGCATTTT. Translation: CSVVGGQGNQPQHF.

This clonotype was picked up many times. The gene calls are TRBV13 and TRBJ1-2; D unclear. Germline V gives CDR1 PRHDT, CDR2 FYEKMQ (reference sequence). V was pared by 5 bases and J by 0 bases, with 7 bases between. The CDR3 consists of 13 residues. CDR3 sequence: CASSARSNYGYTF. CDR3 nucleotides: TGTGCCAGCAGCGCCCGATCTAACTATGGCTACACCTTC.

Concerning this clonotype itself: This could be a read error, since a much larger clone is one nucleotide away. Likely a read error: the CDR3 ends without its conserved phenylalanine or tryptophan. This chain links TRBV7-2 with TRBJ1-1; the D is unclear. V lost 1 base to trimming and J lost 4 bases, with 7 bases between them. This CDR3 comprises 13 residues. Germline CDR1 and CDR2: SGHTA and FQGNSA. The CDR3 loop reads CASSLGVFTEAFL. CDR3 sequence (DNA): TGTGCCAGCAGCTTAGGCGTTTTCACTGAAGCTTTCCTT.

In nucleotides, the CDR3 is TGTGCCAGCGGATATCACGGGACAGGGGAAAATTCACCCCTCCACTTT. This codes for CASGYHGTGENSPLHF. The chain uses TRBV7-2 and TRBJ1-6; 10 bases match TRBD1. CDR1 is SGHTA and CDR2 is FQGNSA in the germline V gene. J gave up 7 bases and V 8 bases, and 11 bases lay outside the gene matches. The CDR3 totals 16 residues.

The chain couples TRBV2 to TRBJ1-5; 12 bases are shared with TRBD1. J lost 7 bases, V lost 7 bases, and 5 bases had no gene match. This CDR3 spans 14 amino acids. Germline CDR1 SNHLY, CDR2 FYNNEI. The CDR3 nucleotides are TGTGCCAGCACCGGGACAGGGGGCTTCCAGCCCCAGCATTTT. Protein product: CASTGTGGFQPQHF.

The sample holds many counts of this clonotype. The genes are TRBV4-1 and TRBJ2-7; 7 nucleotides align to TRBD2. The V and J ends lost 3 bases and 2 bases, in that order; junction bases with no gene match: 1. This CDR3 contains 13 residues. Germline lookup yields CDR1 MGHRA and CDR2 YSYEKL. CDR3 nucleotide sequence: TGCGCCAGCAGCCACGGACTAGCCTACGAGCAGTACTTC. It is translated as CASSHGLAYEQYF.

The chain joins TRBV7-2 to TRBJ1-1; D possibly corresponds to TRBD1 (5 bases). The V and J ends lost 6 bases and 5 bases respectively, with 19 bases between them. Germline V lookup: CDR1 SGHTA, CDR2 FQGNSA. The CDR3 contains 15 residues. CDR3 sequence reads: CASSFKWIRGTEAFF. Here the CDR3 DNA reads TGTGCCAGCAGTTTCAAATGGATACGGGGGACTGAAGCTTTCTTT.

This clonotype was observed many times. The V and J genes are TRBV20-1 and TRBJ1-5, with 9 bases lining up with TRBD1. This CDR3 is 12 amino acids long. Trimming removed 5 bases from V and 6 bases from J; junction bases left unmatched: 2. The germline V gene encodes CDR1 DFQATT and CDR2 SNEGSKA (reference sequence). The CDR3 DNA is TGCAGTGCTGGGACAGGGAGTCAGCCCCAGCATTTT. It codes for CSAGTGSQPQHF.

The sample holds one count of this clonotype. This chain joins TRBV25-1 and TRBJ2-7, with 9 bases identical to TRBD2. This CDR3 has 15 residues. Trimming at V came to 8 bases and at J to 3 bases, leaving 11 bases not matched to a gene. CDR1 is MGHDK, CDR2 SYGVNS, per germline. As DNA, the CDR3 is TGTGCCAGCTCCTGGGGGCGGGGGGGCCGCTACGAGCAGTACTTC. Protein sequence: CASSWGRGGRYEQYF.

CDR3 protein: CSVYQGSNQPQHF. CDR3 DNA sequence: TGCAGCGTTTACCAGGGAAGCAATCAGCCCCAGCATTTT. The rearrangement links TRBV29-1 to TRBJ1-5; tentative D call: TRBD1 (5 bases). Germline V gene lookup returns CDR1 SQVTM and CDR2 ANQGSEA. Trimming took 5 bases from V and 1 from J, leaving 9 bases between them. The CDR3 has 13 residues.

This clonotype was seen at least ten times. The rearrangement links TRBV10-3 to TRBJ1-5, with D possibly TRBD1 on 5 matching bases. CDR3 length equals 16 residues. CDR1 is ENHRY, CDR2 SYGVKD, per germline. V shed 2 bases and J shed 2 bases, with 13 bases lying between them. Here the CDR3 reads CAISEGGRSGNQPQHF. CDR3 bases: TGTGCCATCAGTGAGGGGGGGAGATCCGGCAATCAGCCCCAGCATTTT.